The T cell receptor beta chain under discussion was sequenced for a study of blood T cell repertoires in COVID-19. Study context: COVID-19 samples collected from the United States, Italy and Spain covered acute and convalescent phases. Nucleic acid was either cDNA or gDNA, and it came from T cells, B-cell-depleted T cells, or PBMCs.

This clone was observed a handful of times. V shed 5 bases, J shed 0 bases, and the junction held 12 bases outside the gene matches. CDR1 SSHAT and CDR2 FNYEAQ come from the germline V gene (reference sequence). The CDR3 totals 18 residues. As originally analysed: Amplified reference gene primers provided the basis for estimating nucleated cell counts. The table came from immunoSEQ multiplex PCR; TCRdb's copy has only in-frame clones and leaves some out. V and J calls and clone size come straight from that table; D and trimming were deduced from the DNA. The table has some 260,000 clones, nearly 90% seen once; the top ten hold about 0.7%.

The TCR comes from a human donor in a cohort sampled during active COVID-19. V gene TRBV7-7 combines with J gene TRBJ1-3; TRBD1 matches 8 bases. Sequences were obtained from peripheral blood. CDR3 protein: CASSPRQGQDNSGNTIYF. The CDR3 DNA sequence: TGTGCCAGCAGCCCCCGCCAGGGACAGGACAACTCTGGAAACACCATATATTTT.